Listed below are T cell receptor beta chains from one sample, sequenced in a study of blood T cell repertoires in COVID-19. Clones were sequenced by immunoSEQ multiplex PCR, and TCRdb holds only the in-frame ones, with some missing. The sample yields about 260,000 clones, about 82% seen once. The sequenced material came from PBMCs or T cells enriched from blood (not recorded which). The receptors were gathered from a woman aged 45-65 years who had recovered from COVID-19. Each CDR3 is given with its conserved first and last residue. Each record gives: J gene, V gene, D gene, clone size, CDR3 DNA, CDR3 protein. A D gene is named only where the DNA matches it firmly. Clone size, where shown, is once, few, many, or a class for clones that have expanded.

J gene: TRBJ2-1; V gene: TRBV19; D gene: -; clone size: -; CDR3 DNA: TGTGCCAGTAGTACGACCATGGCGGAGGCCTACAATGAGCAGTTCTTC; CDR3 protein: CASSTTMAEAYNEQFF
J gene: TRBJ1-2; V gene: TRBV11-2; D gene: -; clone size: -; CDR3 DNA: TGTGCCAGCCCCCGGACAGCCCTAACTATAGACTATGGCTACACCTTC; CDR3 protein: CASPRTALTIDYGYTF
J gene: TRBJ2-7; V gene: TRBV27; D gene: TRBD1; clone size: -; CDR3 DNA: TGTGCCAGCAGACAGGCAGGCAGGGGGCCTTCCTACGAGCAGTACTTC; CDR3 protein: CASRQAGRGPSYEQYF
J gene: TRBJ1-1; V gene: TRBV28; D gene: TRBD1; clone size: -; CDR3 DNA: TGTGCCAGCAGTTTAGGGGACAGACCGAACACTGAAGCTTTCTTT; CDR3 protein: CASSLGDRPNTEAFF
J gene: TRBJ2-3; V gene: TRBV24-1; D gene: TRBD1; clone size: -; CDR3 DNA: TGTGCCACCAGTGAAACTGGGACAGGGGGCACGCAGTATTTT; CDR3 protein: CATSETGTGGTQYF
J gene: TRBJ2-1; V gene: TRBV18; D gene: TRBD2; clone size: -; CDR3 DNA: TGTGCCAGCTCACCACTTATGACCGGGACTAGCGGGGGATACAATGAGCAGTTCTTC; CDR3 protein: CASSPLMTGTSGGYNEQFF
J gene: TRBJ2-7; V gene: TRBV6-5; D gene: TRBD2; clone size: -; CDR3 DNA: TGTGCCAGCAGTACCAGGGCTAGCGGGAGCCACGAGCAGTACTTC; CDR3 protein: CASSTRASGSHEQYF
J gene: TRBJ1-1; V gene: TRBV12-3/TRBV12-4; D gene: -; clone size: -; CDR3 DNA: TGTGCCAGCAGACCTATGAACACTGAAGCTTTCTTT; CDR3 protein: CASRPMNTEAFF
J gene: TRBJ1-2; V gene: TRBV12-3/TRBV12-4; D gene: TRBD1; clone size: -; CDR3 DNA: TGTGCCAGCAGACGGGGACAGGGCTATGGCTACACCTTC; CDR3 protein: CASRRGQGYGYTF
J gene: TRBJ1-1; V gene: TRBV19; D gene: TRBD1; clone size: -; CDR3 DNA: TGTGCCAGTAGTGCGACGAGGGACAGAGAAGCTTTCTTT; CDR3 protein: CASSATRDREAFF
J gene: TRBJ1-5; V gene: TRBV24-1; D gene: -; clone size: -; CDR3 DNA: TGTGCCACCAGTGCTTCAGCCTTTCTCTGCAGGGTGACAAATCAGCCCCAGCATTTT; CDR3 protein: CATSASAFLCRVTNQPQHF
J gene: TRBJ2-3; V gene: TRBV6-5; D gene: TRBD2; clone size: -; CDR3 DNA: TGTGCCATTCGAGTGGCGGGAGGGTCAGATACGCAGTATTTT; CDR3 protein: CAIRVAGGSDTQYF
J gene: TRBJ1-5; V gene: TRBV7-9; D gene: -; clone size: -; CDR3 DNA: TGTGCCAGCAGTTCACTCCATCAGCCCCAGCATTTT; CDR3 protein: CASSSLHQPQHF
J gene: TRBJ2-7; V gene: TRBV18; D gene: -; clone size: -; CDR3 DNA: TGTGCCAGCTCAGGCGGGACCTACGAGCAGTACTTC; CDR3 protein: CASSGGTYEQYF
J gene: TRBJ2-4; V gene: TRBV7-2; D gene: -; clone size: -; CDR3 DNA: TGTGCCAGCAGCTCTGGTGGGACTCCAGCCAAAAACATTCAGTACTTC; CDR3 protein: CASSSGGTPAKNIQYF
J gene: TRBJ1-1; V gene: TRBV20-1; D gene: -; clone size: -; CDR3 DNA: TGCAGTGCTAGTTTAACTACAGGGAACACTGAAGCTTTCTTT; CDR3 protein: CSASLTTGNTEAFF
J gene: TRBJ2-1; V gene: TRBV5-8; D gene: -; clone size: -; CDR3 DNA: TGTGCCAGCAGCCGACAGGGACTCGGCACCTACAATGAGCAGTTCTTC; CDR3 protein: CASSRQGLGTYNEQFF
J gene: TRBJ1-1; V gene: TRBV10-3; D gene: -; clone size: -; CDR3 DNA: TGTGCCATCAGTGAAAAGGCAGTTAGGGGCACTGAAGCTTTCTTT; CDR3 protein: CAISEKAVRGTEAFF
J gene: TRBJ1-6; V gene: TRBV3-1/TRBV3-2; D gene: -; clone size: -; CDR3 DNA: TGTGCCAGCAGCCACCGACAGAGCTCCTATAATTCACCCCTCCACTTT; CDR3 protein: CASSHRQSSYNSPLHF
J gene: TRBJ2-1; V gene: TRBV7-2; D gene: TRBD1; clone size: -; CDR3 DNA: TGTGCCAGCAGTTTATCCCGGGACAGGGGGTACAATGAGCAGTTCTTC; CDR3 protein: CASSLSRDRGYNEQFF
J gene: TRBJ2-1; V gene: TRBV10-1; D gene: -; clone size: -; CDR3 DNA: TGCGCCAGCAGTGAGATCCGGGGGAACTACAATGAGCAGTTCTTC; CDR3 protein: CASSEIRGNYNEQFF
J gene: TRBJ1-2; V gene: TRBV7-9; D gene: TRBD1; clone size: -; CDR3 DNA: TGTGCCAGCAGCTCCATGGGACAGGCAGCTAACTATGGCTACACCTTC; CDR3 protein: CASSSMGQAANYGYTF
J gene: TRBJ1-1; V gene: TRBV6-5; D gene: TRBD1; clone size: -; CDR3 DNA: TGTGCCAGCAGCCGAGGGACAGGTACCGCTTTCTTT; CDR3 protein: CASSRGTGTAFF
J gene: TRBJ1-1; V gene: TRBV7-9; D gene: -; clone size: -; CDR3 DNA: TGTGCCAGCAGCCATACAGGGATCTCTGAAGCTTTCTTT; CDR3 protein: CASSHTGISEAFF
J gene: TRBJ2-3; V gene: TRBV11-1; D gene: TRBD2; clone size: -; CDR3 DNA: TGTGCCAGCAGCTTTACGGCGGGGGGTTCTGATACGCAGTATTTT; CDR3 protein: CASSFTAGGSDTQYF
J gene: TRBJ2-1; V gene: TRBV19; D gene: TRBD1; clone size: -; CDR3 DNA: TGTGCCAGTAGTCTTTCCGGGACAGGGGTTGAGCAGTTCTTC; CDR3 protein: CASSLSGTGVEQFF
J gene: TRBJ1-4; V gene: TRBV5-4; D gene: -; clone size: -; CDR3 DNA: TGTGCCAGCAGCTTTGGCTTAACTAATGAAAAACTGTTTTTT; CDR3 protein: CASSFGLTNEKLFF
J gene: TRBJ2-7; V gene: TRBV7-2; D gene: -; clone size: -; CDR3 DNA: TGTGCCAGCAGCAAGACATCCTCCTCCTCCTACGAGCAGTACTTC; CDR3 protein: CASSKTSSSSYEQYF
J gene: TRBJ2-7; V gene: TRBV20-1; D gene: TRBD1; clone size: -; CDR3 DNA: TGCAGTGCTAGTCTCCTAGGACAGGGCTTCGACGAGCAGTACTTC; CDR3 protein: CSASLLGQGFDEQYF
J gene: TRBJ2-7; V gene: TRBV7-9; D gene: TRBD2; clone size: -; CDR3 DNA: TGTGCCAGCAGCTTATCCCTCGACCGAACTAGCGGGGGGCACTACGAGCAGTACTTC; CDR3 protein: CASSLSLDRTSGGHYEQYF
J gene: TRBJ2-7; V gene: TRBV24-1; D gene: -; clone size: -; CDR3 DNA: TGTGCCACTAGCGGATACCCCTCCTACGAGCAGTACTTC; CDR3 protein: CATSGYPSYEQYF
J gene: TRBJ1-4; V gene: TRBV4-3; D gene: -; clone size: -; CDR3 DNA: TGCGCCAGCAGCCAAGATCTTGCAACTAATGAAAAACTGTTTTTT; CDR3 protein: CASSQDLATNEKLFF
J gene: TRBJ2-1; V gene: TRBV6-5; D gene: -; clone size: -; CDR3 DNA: TGTGCCAGCAGTTACTCGATCAAAGCTTCCTACAATGAGCAGTTCTTC; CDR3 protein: CASSYSIKASYNEQFF
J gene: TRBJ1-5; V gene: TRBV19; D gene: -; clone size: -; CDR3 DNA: TGTGCCAGTAGTATAGTTCCGTTATCGGTAGATAGCAATCAGCCCCAGCATTTT; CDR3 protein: CASSIVPLSVDSNQPQHF
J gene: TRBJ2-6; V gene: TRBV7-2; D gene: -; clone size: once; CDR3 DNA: TGTGCCAGCGGGGCGACTGGGGCCAACGTCCTGACTTTC; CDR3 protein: CASGATGANVLTF
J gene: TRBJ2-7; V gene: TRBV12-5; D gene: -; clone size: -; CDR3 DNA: TGTGCTAGTGGTTGGTCGGGGATCTACGAGCAGTACTTC; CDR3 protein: CASGWSGIYEQYF
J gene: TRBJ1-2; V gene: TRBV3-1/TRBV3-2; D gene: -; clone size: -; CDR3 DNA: TGTGCCAGCAGCCCCTCGGGGAGGCGCGTCTATGGCTACACCTTC; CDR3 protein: CASSPSGRRVYGYTF
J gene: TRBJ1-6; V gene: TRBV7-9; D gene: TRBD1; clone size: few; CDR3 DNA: TGTGCCAGCAGCCCGGGGACAGGGGGTAATTCACCCCTCCACTTT; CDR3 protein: CASSPGTGGNSPLHF
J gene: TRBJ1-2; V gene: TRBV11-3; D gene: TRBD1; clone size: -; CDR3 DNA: TGTGCCAGCAGCTCCGACCGGACAGGGGATCGCTATGGCTACACCTTC; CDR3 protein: CASSSDRTGDRYGYTF
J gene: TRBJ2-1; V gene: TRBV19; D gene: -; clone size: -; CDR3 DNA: TGTGCCAGTGGACTCCAAGGGCCCTCAGGGGTATACAATGAGCAGTTCTTC; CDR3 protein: CASGLQGPSGVYNEQFF
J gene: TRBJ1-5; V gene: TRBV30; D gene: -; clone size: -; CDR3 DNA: TGTGCCTGGAGTGTGGGGGGGAACAATCAGCCCCAGCATTTT; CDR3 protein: CAWSVGGNNQPQHF
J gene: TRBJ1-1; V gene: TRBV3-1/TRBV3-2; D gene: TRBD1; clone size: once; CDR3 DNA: TGTGCCAGCAGCTTCTACAGGGGGAACACTGAAGCTTTCTTT; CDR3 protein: CASSFYRGNTEAFF
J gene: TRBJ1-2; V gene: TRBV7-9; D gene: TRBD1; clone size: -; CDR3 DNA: TGTGCCAGCAGCCTCGACAGGGTCCCTACTTACTACACCTTC; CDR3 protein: CASSLDRVPTYYTF
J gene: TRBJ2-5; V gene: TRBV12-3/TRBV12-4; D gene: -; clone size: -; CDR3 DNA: TGTGCCAGCTCCGCGGGGTGGGCCCAGTACTTC; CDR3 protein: CASSAGWAQYF
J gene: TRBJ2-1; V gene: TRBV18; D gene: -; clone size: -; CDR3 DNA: TGTGCCAGCTCACCCCAGACAGGTAACAATGAGCAGTTCTTC; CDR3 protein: CASSPQTGNNEQFF
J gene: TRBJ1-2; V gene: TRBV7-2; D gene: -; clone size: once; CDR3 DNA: TGTGCCAGCAGCCCTGACGGAGACTATGGCTACACCTTC; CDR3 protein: CASSPDGDYGYTF
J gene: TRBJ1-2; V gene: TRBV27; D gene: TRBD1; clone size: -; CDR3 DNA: TGTGCCAGCAGTTTAACAATCCAGGGGGCATACGGCTACACCTTC; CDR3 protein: CASSLTIQGAYGYTF
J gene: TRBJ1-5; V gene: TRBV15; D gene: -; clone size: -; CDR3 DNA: TGTGCCACCAGTCTACAGGAGAATCAGCCCCAGCATTTT; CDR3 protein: CATSLQENQPQHF
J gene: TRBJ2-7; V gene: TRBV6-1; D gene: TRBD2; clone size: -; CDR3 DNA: TGTGCCAGCAGTGAACCCGGACTAGCGGGAGGAATCGAGCAGTACTTC; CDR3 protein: CASSEPGLAGGIEQYF
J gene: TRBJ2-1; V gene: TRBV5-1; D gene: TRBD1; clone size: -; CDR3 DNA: TGCGCCAGCAGCTCTTTACTCCGGGACAGGGACAGGAAGGAGCAGTTCTTC; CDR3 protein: CASSSLLRDRDRKEQFF
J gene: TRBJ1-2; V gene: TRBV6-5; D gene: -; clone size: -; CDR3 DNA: TGTGCCAGCAGTTACTCGACAGACTACTATGGCTACACCTTC; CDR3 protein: CASSYSTDYYGYTF
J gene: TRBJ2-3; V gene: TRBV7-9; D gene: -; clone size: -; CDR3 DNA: TGTGCCAGCAGGCCGGACTTAGTCGATACGCAGTATTTT; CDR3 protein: CASRPDLVDTQYF
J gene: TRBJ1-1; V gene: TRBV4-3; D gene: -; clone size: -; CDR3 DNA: TGCGCCAGCAGTCATGATAGGGGCACTGAAGCTTTCTTT; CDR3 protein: CASSHDRGTEAFF
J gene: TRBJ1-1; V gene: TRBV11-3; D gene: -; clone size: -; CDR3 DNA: TGTGCCAGCAGCTCAGCCGGGATGAACACTGAAGCTTTCTTT; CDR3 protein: CASSSAGMNTEAFF
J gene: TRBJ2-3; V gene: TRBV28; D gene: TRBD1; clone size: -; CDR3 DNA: TGTGCCAGCAGTTTAAAACAGGGGGCATATTCCGGAGATACGCAGTATTTT; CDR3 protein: CASSLKQGAYSGDTQYF